This T cell receptor beta chain was obtained from a study of T cells in narcolepsy. Overall study: Healthy controls were enrolled alongside patients with narcolepsy type 1 or type 2.

Germline-derived CDR1 and CDR2 are ENHRY and SYGVKD. The CDR3 totals 15 residues. J was trimmed by 4 bases and V by 10 bases; bases with no gene match: 11. TCRdb's table, derived via immunoSEQ multiplex PCR, lists solely in-frame clones and lacks some. The sample contains roughly 18,000 clones, 80% to 90% of which appear only once. Regarding this clone: Its antigen remains unknown.

Study-wide points: Same-patient CSF and blood CD4+ T cell clonotypes included HCRT-specific and TRIB2-specific autoreactive ones. Healthy controls reportedly lacked the autoreactive clonotypes serially found in patients' blood.

The sequence was obtained from a human donor in good health. The chain carries TRBV10-3 and TRBJ2-3; 10 bases fit TRBD2. The specimen was memory (CD45RA-) CD4+ T cells from blood. Written as DNA, the CDR3 is TGTGCCACTGGGGGCGGGACTAGCGTCTCAGATACGCAGTATTTT. Translating it yields CATGGGTSVSDTQYF.